This T cell receptor beta chain derives from a study of T cell responses to AZD1222 COVID-19 vaccine. General study findings and limits: Baseline serology detected seropositivity in only six AZD1222 recipients. Nearly half of spike-specific TCRs reportedly target unmutated variant regions.

Regarding this clone: The antigen remains undetermined.

CDR1 and CDR2 (germline): MGHDK, SYGVNS. The ends were cut back, 3 bases at V and 5 bases at J, with 11 bases in the middle. This CDR3 is built from 14 residues. Measured with immunoSEQ multiplex PCR; TCRdb has only the in-frame clones, and not every one. The profile shows some 150,000 clones, 80% to 95% of them singletons. The clonotype was recovered from an adult in good health. This material consisted of peripheral blood, taken on day 0 of AZD1222 vaccination. J is TRBJ2-1 and V is TRBV25-1; D ambiguous. The CDR3 region has the DNA TGTGCCAGCAGTGACGCGGCCAGAAACAATGAGCAGTTCTTC. Its protein is CASSDAARNNEQFF.